Listed below are T cell receptor beta chains from one sample, sequenced in a study of immune characterization of retroperitoneal liposarcoma. TCRdb reprocessed the PCR reads via MiXCR and lists one record per CDR3 protein. Of roughly 8,000 distinct CDR3 sequences detected, 25% to 30% appear once; the ten largest clones hold roughly 13%. Sequenced sample: blood. These receptors originate from a male donor with retroperitoneal liposarcoma. Each CDR3 is given with its conserved first and last residue. A D gene is named only where the DNA matches it firmly. Only part of the rows carry a size: once, few, many, or a class if the clone is expanded.

d_call clone_size cdr3_length j_call v_call cdr3_aa cdr3_nt
- few 13 TRBJ2-1 TRBV6-1 CASSPHLLYEQFF TGTGCCAGCAGTCCCCACCTTTTATACGAGCAGTTCTTC
- medium-sized 16 TRBJ2-3 TRBV6-1 CASSEARGWYTDTQYF TGTGCCAGCAGTGAAGCGAGGGGGTGGTACACAGATACGCAGTATTTT
- many 13 TRBJ2-5 TRBV6-6 CASSYRQGQTQYF TGTGCCAGCAGTTACCGGCAGGGGCAGACCCAGTACTTC
TRBD1 - 15 TRBJ2-5 TRBV6-6 CASSYGQAEYETQYF TGTGCCAGCAGTTACGGACAGGCAGAATATGAGACCCAGTACTTC
- - 13 TRBJ2-7 TRBV3-1 CASSLVGVREQYF TGTGCCAGCAGCCTAGTTGGGGTGCGCGAGCAGTACTTC
TRBD2 medium-sized 16 TRBJ2-5 TRBV6-6 CASSYSPTSGYNEQYF TGTGCCAGCAGTTACTCGCCGACTAGCGGTTACAATGAGCAGTACTTC
TRBD1 - 14 TRBJ2-7 TRBV6-1 CASSGTGGRGEQYF TGTGCCAGCAGCGGGACAGGGGGCCGGGGCGAGCAGTACTTC
TRBD2 few 18 TRBJ2-1 TRBV4-1 CASSLAGTSGRAYNEQFF TGCGCCAGCAGCCTAGCCGGGACTAGCGGGAGGGCCTACAATGAGCAGTTCTTC
- - 18 TRBJ2-1 TRBV24-1 CATSAAATAAGLYNEQFF TGTGCCACCAGTGCCGCGGCCACCGCGGCAGGACTCTACAATGAGCAGTTCTTC
- large 15 TRBJ2-1 TRBV6-1 CASSEGTQSYNEQFF TGTGCCAGCAGTGAGGGGACACAATCCTACAATGAGCAGTTCTTC
- medium-sized 15 TRBJ2-1 TRBV27 CASSGGASGYNEQFF TGTGCCAGCAGTGGGGGGGCTAGCGGATACAATGAGCAGTTCTTC
TRBD2 - 17 TRBJ2-1 TRBV29-1 CSVVGLAGGLRQTEQFF TGCAGCGTTGTCGGACTAGCGGGAGGGCTACGGCAGACTGAGCAGTTCTTC
TRBD2 few 15 TRBJ2-1 TRBV6-1 CASSYAREGNYEQFF TGTGCCAGCAGTTACGCTCGGGAGGGCAACTACGAGCAGTTCTTC
TRBD2 - 13 TRBJ2-1 TRBV12-3/TRBV12-4 CASSLGLNNEQFF TGTGCCAGCAGTTTGGGACTAAACAATGAGCAGTTCTTC
TRBD2 - 17 TRBJ2-2 TRBV27 CASSSPTLAGVGGELFF TGTGCCAGCAGTTCCCCTACACTAGCGGGAGTTGGAGGGGAGCTGTTTTTT
TRBD2 few 16 TRBJ2-7 TRBV12-3/TRBV12-4 CASSFISGRIPYEQYF TGTGCCAGCAGTTTTATTAGCGGGAGAATTCCCTACGAGCAGTACTTC
- - 12 TRBJ1-3 TRBV6-1 CASSVSGNTIYF TGTGCCAGCAGTGTTTCTGGAAACACCATATATTTT
TRBD2 large 13 TRBJ2-1 TRBV6-1 CASLASGVNEQFF TGTGCCAGCTTGGCTAGCGGGGTGAATGAGCAGTTCTTC
- few 14 TRBJ2-1 TRBV12-3/TRBV12-4 CASSLAGTYNEQFF TGTGCCAGCAGTTTAGCCGGGACCTACAATGAGCAGTTCTTC
- - 14 TRBJ1-5 TRBV6-8 CASSPRWGDQPQHF TGTGCCAGCAGCCCCCGGTGGGGGGATCAGCCCCAGCATTTT
- - 14 TRBJ1-3 TRBV6-1 CASSQRGRGNTIYF TGTGCCAGCAGTCAACGGGGGAGGGGAAACACCATATATTTT
- - 13 TRBJ2-5 TRBV6-1 CASTTTGGGTQYF TGTGCCAGCACCACCACAGGGGGGGGGACCCAGTACTTC
- few 14 TRBJ2-7 TRBV4-1 CASSQAPGGYEQYF TGCGCCAGCAGCCAGGCCCCTGGGGGCTACGAGCAGTACTTC
TRBD2 - 14 TRBJ2-1 TRBV20-1 CSAKIAGGNNEQFF TGCAGTGCCAAAATAGCGGGGGGGAACAATGAGCAGTTCTTC
- few 13 TRBJ2-2 TRBV6-1 CASSEEGGGELFF TGTGCCAGCAGTGAAGAGGGGGGCGGGGAGCTGTTTTTT
- medium-sized 14 TRBJ1-1 TRBV6-5 CASSRDSGRTEAFF TGTGCCAGCAGTCGGGACTCCGGGCGTACTGAAGCTTTCTTT
TRBD2 - 17 TRBJ2-2 TRBV11-3 CASSPRGVAGADGELFF TGTGCCAGCAGCCCGCGGGGGGTAGCGGGAGCCGACGGGGAGCTGTTTTTT
- few 13 TRBJ1-2 TRBV6-1 CASSFAGKDGYTF TGTGCCAGCAGTTTCGCCGGGAAGGATGGCTACACCTTC
TRBD2 medium-sized 16 TRBJ2-3 TRBV6-6 CASSYQGLGNTDTQYF TGTGCCAGCAGTTACCAGGGACTAGGAAACACAGATACGCAGTATTTT
TRBD1 - 15 TRBJ2-5 TRBV10-1 CASSPRQGMGETQYF TGCGCCAGCAGTCCGCGACAGGGGATGGGGGAGACCCAGTACTTC
- - 12 TRBJ2-3 TRBV25-1 CASSFSTDTQYF TGTGCCAGCAGTTTTAGCACAGATACGCAGTATTTT
- many 13 TRBJ2-5 TRBV6-5 CASSYGGWETQYF TGTGCCAGCAGTTACGGGGGCTGGGAGACCCAGTACTTC
- medium-sized 15 TRBJ1-3 TRBV6-1 CASRFTVQAGNTIYF TGTGCCAGCAGGTTCACGGTACAGGCTGGAAACACCATATATTTT
- - 17 TRBJ2-1 TRBV7-1 CASSLIGGIGSSYEQFF TGTGCCAGCAGCCTGATCGGAGGGATAGGATCGTCCTACGAGCAGTTCTTC
- medium-sized 11 TRBJ1-2 TRBV6-1 CASSEIYGYTF TGTGCCAGCAGCGAGATATATGGCTACACCTTC
- - 16 TRBJ2-1 TRBV20-1 CSARGGGPGEAGEQFF TGCAGTGCTAGGGGGGGCGGCCCTGGGGAGGCCGGTGAGCAGTTCTTC
- medium-sized 14 TRBJ2-3 TRBV10-1 CASSHDTITDTQYF TGCGCCAGCAGTCATGACACCATCACAGATACGCAGTATTTT
- - 14 TRBJ2-5 TRBV4-1 CASSRENRVETQYF TGCGCCAGCAGCCGAGAGAACAGGGTAGAGACCCAGTACTTC
- - 15 TRBJ2-3 TRBV6-1 CASWAGRWATDTQYF TGTGCCAGCTGGGCAGGGAGGTGGGCCACAGATACGCAGTATTTT
- medium-sized 14 TRBJ2-5 TRBV7-2 CASSLTGPQETQYF TGTGCCAGCAGCTTAACAGGGCCCCAAGAGACCCAGTACTTC
TRBD2 few 17 TRBJ2-1 TRBV6-6 CASSYPLAGGGLNEQFF TGTGCCAGCAGTTACCCACTAGCGGGAGGGGGGTTGAATGAGCAGTTCTTC
- large 13 TRBJ2-2 TRBV6-1 CASIGTVTGELFF TGTGCCAGCATCGGGACGGTCACCGGGGAGCTGTTTTTT
TRBD2 many 13 TRBJ2-3 TRBV12-3/TRBV12-4 CASKAGGTDTQYF TGTGCCAGCAAGGCGGGAGGTACAGATACGCAGTATTTT
- once 16 TRBJ2-1 TRBV5-3 CARSLAPGPTFDEQFF TGTGCCAGAAGCTTGGCCCCGGGACCCACTTTCGATGAGCAGTTCTTC
- - 11 TRBJ2-1 TRBV6-6 CASSRGGEQFF TGTGCCAGCAGTAGGGGGGGGGAGCAGTTCTTC
- few 15 TRBJ2-7 TRBV6-1 CASSEGGDSSYEQYF TGTGCCAGCAGTGAAGGCGGGGATAGCTCCTACGAGCAGTACTTC
- - 8 TRBJ2-6 TRBV6-5 CASRAGTF TGTGCCAGCCGGGCCGGGACTTTC
- medium-sized 17 TRBJ1-5 TRBV6-1 CASSGPVGGYSNQPQHF TGTGCCAGCAGTGGACCGGTGGGGGGTTATAGCAATCAGCCCCAGCATTTT
- - 14 TRBJ2-6 TRBV6-1 CASSSDWGANVLTF TGTGCCAGCAGTTCCGACTGGGGGGCCAACGTCCTGACTTTC
- - 15 TRBJ1-5 TRBV4-1 CASSQTVKSNQPQHF TGCGCCAGCAGCCAGACGGTGAAGAGCAATCAGCCCCAGCATTTT
TRBD1 many 16 TRBJ2-2 TRBV4-1 CASSQDQTGTTGELFF TGCGCCAGCAGCCAAGACCAGACAGGGACCACCGGGGAGCTGTTTTTT
TRBD1 few 13 TRBJ1-5 TRBV7-6 CASAGGDNQPQHF TGTGCCAGCGCAGGGGGCGACAATCAGCCCCAGCATTTT
- - 15 TRBJ1-4 TRBV6-1 CASRMTRATNEKLFF TGTGCCAGCAGAATGACCCGTGCAACTAATGAAAAACTGTTTTTT
TRBD1 few 13 TRBJ1-2 TRBV7-2 CASSFIQGKGYTF TGTGCCAGCAGCTTTATACAGGGGAAAGGCTACACCTTC
TRBD2 large 14 TRBJ2-7 TRBV6-6 CATHSAGAVYEQYF TGTGCCACCCACTCAGCGGGAGCGGTGTACGAGCAGTACTTC
- few 13 TRBJ1-2 TRBV3-1 CASSRLDSYGYTF TGTGCCAGCAGCCGGCTGGACAGCTATGGCTACACCTTC
TRBD1 many 14 TRBJ1-3 TRBV6-1 CASSRQGGGNTIYF TGTGCCAGCAGTAGACAGGGCGGAGGAAACACCATATATTTT
- - 13 TRBJ2-5 TRBV6-1 CASGEGGLETQYF TGTGCCAGCGGGGAGGGGGGGTTAGAGACCCAGTACTTC